These 15 T cell receptor beta chains originate from one sample sequenced in a study of cytomegalovirus exposure and HLA in healthy donors. The protocol was immunoSEQ multiplex PCR, while the TCRdb copy is restricted to in-frame clones and leaves out a portion. Of more than 70,000 clones in the sample, roughly 95% are singletons; the top ten hold 1.6%. Sequenced: PBMCs. These receptor sequences come from a man between 18 and 35 years old in good health and CMV-seropositive.

J is TRBJ1-4 and V is TRBV7-9; tentatively, D is TRBD1 (6 bases). V was pared by 5 bases and J by 8 bases, with 21 bases between. The CDR3 is made up of 16 amino acids. From germline, CDR1 is SEHNR and CDR2 FQNEAQ (reference sequence). The CDR3 region is CASSHPGGGPSEKLFF. CDR3 DNA sequence: TGTGCCAGCAGCCATCCCGGGGGGGGCCCGTCGGAAAAACTGTTTTTT.

This clone was detected only once. An end of the junction differs from the germline gene, which may be a read error. This chain connects TRBV2 to TRBJ2-7, with 11 bases lining up with TRBD2. CDR1 SNHLY and CDR2 FYNNEI come from the germline V gene. The CDR3 has 10 amino acids. This chain's CDR3 is CASSEGLADF. The CDR3 nucleotides are TGTGCCAGCAGTGAGGGACTAGCGGACTTC.

The chain recombines TRBV5-1 with TRBJ2-1; TRBD1 is a possible D gene (5 bases). Germline V gene sequence: CDR1 SGHRS, CDR2 YFSETQ. The ends were cut back, 0 bases at V and 2 bases at J, with 9 bases in the middle. This CDR3 has 15 residues. This CDR3 reads CASSLGSGTYNEQFF. For the CDR3, the DNA is TGCGCCAGCAGCTTGGGGTCAGGGACCTACAATGAGCAGTTCTTC.

This chain connects TRBV28 to TRBJ1-2, with 7 positions matching TRBD1. The length of the CDR3 is 15 residues. V lost 3 bases to trimming and J lost 5 bases; unmatched junction nucleotides: 9. The germline V gene has CDR1 MDHEN and CDR2 SYDVKM. This chain's CDR3 is CASSFWTGGTYGYTF. CDR3 nucleotide sequence: TGTGCCAGCAGTTTCTGGACAGGCGGGACTTATGGCTACACCTTC.

This sequence joins TRBV27 and TRBJ2-1; D unresolved. The length of the CDR3 is 12 residues. Between the trimmed V and J ends, which lost 4 bases and 7 bases, there was a span of 8 bases. The germline gives CDR1 MNHEY, CDR2 SMNVEV (reference sequence). CDR3 DNA: TGTGCCAGCAGTTCCCTTTTGAATGAGCAGTTCTTC. Its translation: CASSSLLNEQFF.

The chain recombines TRBV7-8 with TRBJ1-3; no firm D call. Trimming cost V 3 bases and J 8 bases, with 23 bases left between them. The germline V gene encodes CDR1 SGHVS and CDR2 FQNEAQ. The CDR3 is 17 residues long. The CDR3 sequence: CASSFSSWQPEGDTIYF. In nucleotides, the CDR3 is TGTGCCAGCAGCTTTAGCAGTTGGCAGCCGGAGGGAGACACCATATATTTT.

The chain uses TRBV6-1 and TRBJ2-2, with D possibly being TRBD2 (5 bases). V was clipped by 8 bases and J by 4 bases, with 14 bases between them. This CDR3 is 14 amino acids long. Germline V gene lookup returns CDR1 MNHNS and CDR2 SASEGT. Written as DNA, the CDR3 is TGTGCCAGCGTGGGCGGGTTTCTCACCGGGGAGCTGTTTTTT. Amino acid sequence: CASVGGFLTGELFF.

The chain links TRBV11-2 to TRBJ1-2, with a weak D call TRBD1 (6 bases). This CDR3 spans 18 amino acids. Trimming cost V 1 base and J 3 bases, with 21 bases left between them. Germline values: CDR1 SGHAT, CDR2 FQNNGV. The chain's CDR3 is CASSLVAGALGRDYGYTF. The CDR3 region has the DNA TGTGCCAGCAGCTTAGTCGCGGGGGCCCTGGGCCGTGACTATGGCTACACCTTC.

V is TRBV5-1 and J is TRBJ2-3; the match to TRBD2 covers 8 bases. Germline V gives CDR1 SGHRS, CDR2 YFSETQ. The CDR3 runs 16 residues. V was pared by 1 base and J by 3 bases, with 7 bases of the junction left unmatched. The CDR3 loop reads CASSLSSGSWTDTQYF. Here the CDR3 DNA reads TGCGCCAGCAGCTTGTCAAGCGGGAGTTGGACAGATACGCAGTATTTT.

The J gene is TRBJ1-2, the V gene TRBV29-1, with D unresolved. From germline, CDR1 is SQVTM and CDR2 ANQGSEA. The V gene lost 0 bases and the J gene lost 4 bases, with 3 bases spanning the gap. This CDR3 spans 11 amino acids. The CDR3 reads CSVEELYGYTF. CDR3 DNA: TGCAGCGTTGAAGAACTCTATGGCTACACCTTC.

The chain joins TRBV7-2 to TRBJ1-5, with D possibly matching TRBD1 (5 bases). V dropped 2 bases and J dropped 0 bases, with 8 bases sitting between them. Germline V gene lookup returns CDR1 SGHTA and CDR2 FQGNSA. The CDR3 length is 15 residues. DNA for the CDR3: TGTGCCAGCAGCTTACTCAGGGCTAGCAATCAGCCCCAGCATTTT. This gives the protein CASSLLRASNQPQHF. Drawing the rest from reference TRBV7-2 and TRBJ1-5, the complete variable domain is GAGVSQSPSNKVTEKGKDVELRCDPISGHTALYWYRQSLGQGLEFLIYFQGNSAPDKSGLPSDRFSAERTGGSVSTLTIQRTQQEDSAVYLCASSLLRASNQPQHFGDGTRLSIL.

This chain links TRBV7-8 with TRBJ2-5; maybe TRBD2 (6 bases). This CDR3 is built from 13 residues. V dropped 5 bases and J dropped 5 bases, with 12 bases sitting between them. Per germline, CDR1 SGHVS and CDR2 FQNEAQ. In DNA, the CDR3 is TGTGCCAGCAGCACACAAAGCGGGGAGACCCAGTACTTC. Translating gives CASSTQSGETQYF.

J is TRBJ2-1 and V is TRBV19; TRBD2 might be the D (5 bases). V was shortened by 2 bases and J by 8 bases, with 10 bases between the two germline ends. CDR3 length equals 13 residues. The germline V gene has CDR1 LNHDA and CDR2 SQIVND (reference sequence). CDR3 in amino acids: CASSISGYDEQFF. DNA for the CDR3: TGTGCCAGTAGTATATCGGGGTACGATGAGCAGTTCTTC.

The chain links TRBV5-1 to TRBJ2-3; 7 bases line up with TRBD1. V was clipped by 4 bases and J by 6 bases; unmatched bases: 2. Germline loops: CDR1 SGHRS, CDR2 YFSETQ. The CDR3 covers 12 residues. CDR3 loop: CASSEGADTQYF. DNA for the CDR3: TGCGCCAGCAGCGAGGGGGCGGATACGCAGTATTTT. Looking up the rest from reference TRBV5-1 and TRBJ2-3 gives the full variable domain: KAGVTQTPRYLIKTRGQQVTLSCSPISGHRSVSWYQQTPGQGLQFLFEYFSETQRNKGNFPGRFSGRQFSNSRSEMNVSTLELGDSALYLCASSEGADTQYFGPGTRLTVL.

The chain couples TRBV30 to TRBJ1-5; unclear D gene. Germline assignment: CDR1 GTSNPN and CDR2 SVGIG (reference sequence). The V and J ends lost 0 bases and 8 bases respectively, with 11 bases between them. The CDR3 runs to 13 residues. CDR3 sequence (DNA): TGTGCCTGGAGTGTCTGGACTCGGGAGCCCCAGCATTTT. Amino acid sequence: CAWSVWTREPQHF.